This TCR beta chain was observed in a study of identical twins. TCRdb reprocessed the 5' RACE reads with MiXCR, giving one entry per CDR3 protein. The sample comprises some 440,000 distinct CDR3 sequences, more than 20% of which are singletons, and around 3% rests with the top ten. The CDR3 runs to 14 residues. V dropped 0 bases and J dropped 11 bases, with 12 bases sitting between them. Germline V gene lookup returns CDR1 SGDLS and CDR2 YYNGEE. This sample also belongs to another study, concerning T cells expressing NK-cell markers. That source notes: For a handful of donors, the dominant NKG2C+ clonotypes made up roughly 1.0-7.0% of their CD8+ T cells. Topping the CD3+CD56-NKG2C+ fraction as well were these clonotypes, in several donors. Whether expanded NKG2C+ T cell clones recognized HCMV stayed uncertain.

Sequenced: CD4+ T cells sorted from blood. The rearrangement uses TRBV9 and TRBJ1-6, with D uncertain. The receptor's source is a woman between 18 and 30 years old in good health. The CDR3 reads CASSVALFGTPLHF. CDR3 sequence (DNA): TGTGCCAGCAGCGTAGCCCTATTCGGTACACCCCTCCACTTT.